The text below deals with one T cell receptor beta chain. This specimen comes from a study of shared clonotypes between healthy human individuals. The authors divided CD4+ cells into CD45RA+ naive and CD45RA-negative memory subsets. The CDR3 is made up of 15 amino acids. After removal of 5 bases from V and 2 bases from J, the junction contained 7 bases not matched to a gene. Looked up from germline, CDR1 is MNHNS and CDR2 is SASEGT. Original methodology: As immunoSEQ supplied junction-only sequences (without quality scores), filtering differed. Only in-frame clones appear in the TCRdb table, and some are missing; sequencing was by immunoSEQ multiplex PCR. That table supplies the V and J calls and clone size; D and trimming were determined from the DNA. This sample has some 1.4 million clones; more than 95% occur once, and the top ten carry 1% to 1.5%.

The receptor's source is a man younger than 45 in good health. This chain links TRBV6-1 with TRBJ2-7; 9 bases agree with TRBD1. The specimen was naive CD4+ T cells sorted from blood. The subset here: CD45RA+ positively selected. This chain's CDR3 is CASSLQGASTYEQYF. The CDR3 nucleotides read TGTGCCAGCAGTCTACAGGGGGCCTCAACCTACGAGCAGTACTTC.